Sequencing of this T cell receptor (beta chain) was carried out in a study of human T cells and chemical hapten exposure. Study-level information: Each patient's scalp received weekly diphenylcyclopropenone throughout the approximately 24-week study. Largely, small differences in pooled library volume made per-sample TCR yields vary.

Time point meaning: pre-sensitization, week 0. Indicated treatment: therapeutic diphenylcyclopropenone sensitization with weekly scalp DPC. CDR3 length: 17 amino acids. Germline trimming cut 4 bases from V and 6 bases from J; bases unmatched to any gene: 12. Germline CDR1 is LGHDT and CDR2 is YNNKEL (reference sequence). The library labeled individual cDNA molecules by adding unique molecular identifiers to them. TCRdb reprocessed the RACE reads via MiXCR and lists one record per CDR3 protein. Of 60,000 to 70,000 distinct CDR3 sequences listed, approximately 11% were seen once; the top ten hold roughly 5.3%.

This receptor was identified in a woman in her forties or fifties with alopecia areata. Some clones in this sample may be carry-over from other donors' samples. The specimen was whole blood, collected in connection with sensitization to the hapten diphenylcyclopropenone (DPC). The chain joins TRBV3-1 to TRBJ1-6; 7 nucleotides line up with TRBD1. CDR3 in amino acids: CASSLRTGRGSNSPLHF. The CDR3 nucleotides read TGTGCCAGCAGCCTTCGGACAGGCCGGGGGAGTAATTCACCCCTCCACTTT.